Below, 32 T cell receptor beta chains from the same sample are listed, as sequenced in a study of T cells in Graves' hyperthyroidism and ophthalmopathy. Amplification yielded TCR beta CDR3 regions, with RNA transcripts as the source. Primed by the HTBI set, a first-round RT-PCR was run on the TCR CDR3. TCRdb re-analysed the multiplex PCR reads in MiXCR, keeping a single row per CDR3 protein. The profile shows around 520,000 distinct CDR3 sequences, approximately 24% of them singletons. Material: blood. Receptor source: a young woman with Graves' ophthalmopathy.

V usage is TRBV28 and J usage is TRBJ2-5, with D perhaps matching TRBD1 (5 bases). CDR1 is MDHEN, CDR2 SYDVKM, per germline. Trimming shortened V by 7 bases and J by 5 bases, and 26 bases separated the two germline ends. The CDR3 consists of 17 residues. The CDR3 loop reads CASKKFDPQAGVETQYF. The CDR3 DNA follows: TGTGCCAGCAAAAAGTTCGACCCACAGGCCGGAGTGGAGACCCAGTACTTC.

The chain combines TRBV6-2 or TRBV6-3 with TRBJ2-5; possibly TRBD1 for D (6 bases). In germline, CDR1 is MNHEY, CDR2 SVGEGT. Trimming stripped 1 base from V and 5 bases from J, with 14 bases between. This CDR3 is built from 15 residues. CDR3 in DNA: TGTGCCAGCAGTTACTACGGCAGGGGTTGGGAGACCCAGTACTTC. The encoded protein is CASSYYGRGWETQYF.

The chain recombines TRBV19 with TRBJ2-7, with TRBD2 matching 7 bases. This CDR3 has 14 residues. Looked up from germline, CDR1 is LNHDA and CDR2 is SQIVND (reference sequence). V shed 4 bases and J 3 bases; nucleotides not matched to a gene: 6. CDR3 nucleotides: TGTGCCAGTAGTAGCGGGAGCGCTTTCTACGAGCAGTACTTC. Its translation is CASSSGSAFYEQYF.

This clonotype occurred many times. J is TRBJ1-5 and V is TRBV25-1; possible D gene TRBD1, 5 bases. The CDR3 sequence is 16 residues long. Deletions cut 2 bases from V and 0 bases from J, with 11 bases between. Germline lookup yields CDR1 MGHDK and CDR2 SYGVNS. CDR3 sequence (DNA): TGTGCCAGCAGTGAAGGGGGGAGGGGTAGCAATCAGCCCCAGCATTTT. This gives the protein CASSEGGRGSNQPQHF.

The rearrangement uses TRBV9 and TRBJ1-2; no clear D gene. With 4 bases removed from V and 6 bases from J, the gap between germline ends came to 13 bases. The germline V gene has CDR1 SGDLS and CDR2 YYNGEE. CDR3 length equals 13 residues. As DNA, the CDR3 is TGTGCCAGCAGCCCGAGACGTTCGGATGGCTACACCTTC. Translated, it gives CASSPRRSDGYTF.

In its sample, this clonotype was seen many times. This chain uses TRBV2 with TRBJ2-7; TRBD1 matches at 12 bases. Germline V gives CDR1 SNHLY, CDR2 FYNNEI. This CDR3 spans 14 amino acids. Trimming cost V 7 bases and J 7 bases; bases outside gene matches: 8. The CDR3 reads CASIWDRGRGEQYF. The CDR3 coding sequence is TGTGCCAGCATCTGGGACAGGGGGCGTGGAGAGCAGTACTTC.

This chain connects TRBV30 to TRBJ1-2, with D unclear. V gave up 2 bases and J gave up 4 bases, with 8 bases separating them. The CDR3 is made up of 12 amino acids. CDR1 and CDR2 (germline): GTSNPN, SVGIG (reference sequence). Here the CDR3 reads CAWSRLAYGYTF. The CDR3 nucleotides are TGTGCCTGGAGTCGCTTGGCCTATGGCTACACCTTC.

This clonotype has ten or more counts. This chain connects TRBV20-1 to TRBJ2-7; TRBD1 aligns across 9 bases. V shed 7 bases, J shed 5 bases, and the junction held 12 bases outside the gene matches. Germline V gives CDR1 DFQATT, CDR2 SNEGSKA (reference sequence). CDR3 length: 14 amino acids. The CDR3 DNA reads as TGCAGTGGTATCCGGGACAGGGACGATAACGAGCAGTACTTC. It translates to CSGIRDRDDNEQYF.

This clonotype was counted a few times. A read error may produce the germline difference seen at one junction end. The chain couples TRBV12-3 or TRBV12-4 to TRBJ2-5; tentatively, D is TRBD1 or TRBD2 (5 bases each). This CDR3 contains 14 residues. The CDR3 sequence is CASSQGRRQEAQYF. The CDR3 coding sequence is TGTGCCAGCAGTCAGGGACGGAGACAAGAGGCCCAGTACTTC.

The chain joins TRBV7-8 to TRBJ2-5; D gene unclear. V dropped 2 bases and J dropped 3 bases, with 13 bases sitting between them. The CDR3 consists of 15 residues. Germline CDR1 reads SGHVS; CDR2 reads FQNEAQ. The DNA of the CDR3 is TGTGCCAGCAGCTTACTCGGAGAACCTAAAGAGACCCAGTACTTC. This codes for CASSLLGEPKETQYF.

This clonotype was observed many times. V is TRBV7-2 and J is TRBJ1-1; perhaps TRBD1 as D (5 bases). V lost 3 bases, J lost 8 bases, and 16 bases lay in between. Looked up from germline, CDR1 is SGHTA and CDR2 is FQGNSA. The CDR3 totals 14 residues. The CDR3 reads CASSLGGSLSEAFF. CDR3 DNA sequence: TGTGCCAGCAGCTTGGGGGGGAGTCTGTCCGAAGCTTTCTTT.

A few counts support this clonotype. The J gene is TRBJ1-5, the V gene TRBV6-2 or TRBV6-3; 7 bases fit TRBD1. With 6 bases clipped from V and 6 bases from J, the junction kept 2 bases outside the gene matches. Looked up from germline, CDR1 is MNHEY and CDR2 is SVGEGT. This CDR3 has 12 amino acids. The CDR3 nucleotides are TGTGCCAGCAGGAAGGGGGCTCAGCCCCAGCATTTT. Protein sequence: CASRKGAQPQHF.

The chain employs TRBV20-1 and TRBJ2-7; no reliable D call. CDR1 DFQATT and CDR2 SNEGSKA come from the germline V gene (reference sequence). V lost 3 bases to trimming and J lost 3 bases, with 6 bases between them. CDR3 length equals 11 residues. DNA of the CDR3: TGCAGTGCTAGGGAGAACTACGAGCAGTACTTC. This codes for CSARENYEQYF.

Ten or more counts support this clonotype. This chain joins TRBV6-5 and TRBJ2-5; D assignment may be TRBD1 or TRBD2 (5 bases each). This CDR3 spans 13 amino acids. V lost 0 bases, J lost 6 bases, and 8 bases lay in between. Germline lookup yields CDR1 MNHEY and CDR2 SVGAGI. For the CDR3, the DNA is TGTGCCAGCAGTTACTCCGGGACGCAGACCCAGTACTTC. It codes for CASSYSGTQTQYF.

This clonotype was counted ten times or more. The V gene is TRBV29-1, the J gene TRBJ1-1, with D unclear. The ends were cut back, 3 bases at V and 3 bases at J, with 8 bases in the middle. Germline V gene sequence: CDR1 SQVTM, CDR2 ANQGSEA. The CDR3 has 12 residues. In nucleotides, the CDR3 is TGCAGCGTTGAGGACGGTTACACTGAAGCTTTCTTT. Protein product: CSVEDGYTEAFF.

This clonotype appeared a few times. The J gene is TRBJ1-1, the V gene TRBV12-3 or TRBV12-4; no clear D. The CDR3 covers 15 residues. The ends were cut back, 5 bases at V and 0 bases at J, with 13 bases in the middle. The CDR3: CASSPDWGMNTEAFF. In DNA, the CDR3 is TGTGCCAGCAGTCCGGACTGGGGAATGAACACTGAAGCTTTCTTT.

The rearrangement uses TRBV19 and TRBJ1-1; 12 bases match TRBD1. The ends lost 4 bases at V and 2 bases at J; junction bases unmatched: 11. This CDR3 has 18 amino acids. Germline loops: CDR1 LNHDA, CDR2 SQIVND (reference sequence). The CDR3 nucleotides are TGTGCCAGTAGTAGGCTGCCGGGGGACAGGGGGCCAAACACTGAAGCTTTCTTT. Amino acids: CASSRLPGDRGPNTEAFF.

This clonotype was observed many times. A clone one base away is much larger, so this may be a read error. The V call is TRBV10-1, the J call TRBJ2-5, with a weak D call TRBD2 (6 bases). Germline V gives CDR1 WNHNN, CDR2 SYGVQD (reference sequence). The CDR3 runs to 13 residues. Trimming removed 0 bases at V and 4 bases at J, with 6 bases between. The CDR3 spells CASSESGGETQYF. CDR3 DNA: TGCGCCAGCAGTGAGTCGGGGGGAGAGACCCAGTACTTC.

This clonotype was picked up many times. The gene calls are TRBV18 and TRBJ2-5, with a tentative D call TRBD1 (6 bases). Germline lookup yields CDR1 KGHSH and CDR2 LQKENI. V shed 3 bases and J shed 1 base, with 18 bases lying between them. The CDR3 covers 17 residues. The DNA for the CDR3 is TGTGCCAGCTCACCCCTCCGAGGGGGTGGGCGCCAAGAGACCCAGTACTTC. This translates into CASSPLRGGGRQETQYF.

Many counts were recorded for this clonotype. The rearrangement joins TRBV7-9 to TRBJ1-1, with no clear D. Germline CDR1 reads SEHNR; CDR2 reads FQNEAQ (reference sequence). With 1 base removed from V and 4 bases from J, the gap between germline ends came to 7 bases. The length of the CDR3 is 13 residues. This chain's CDR3 is CASSLDSSTEAFF. CDR3 DNA sequence: TGTGCCAGCAGCTTAGACAGCTCCACTGAAGCTTTCTTT.

This clonotype was detected ten times or more. The genes are TRBV7-2 and TRBJ1-2; D gene ambiguous. The V end was cut by 2 bases, the J end by 1 base, with 11 bases between. From germline, CDR1 is SGHTA and CDR2 FQGNSA. The CDR3 runs 15 residues. The CDR3 region is CASSLRTDVNYGYTF. The CDR3 coding sequence is TGTGCCAGCAGCTTACGGACGGACGTTAACTATGGCTACACCTTC. Full variable domain (outside the CDR3, taken from reference TRBV7-2 and TRBJ1-2): GAGVSQSPSNKVTEKGKDVELRCDPISGHTALYWYRQSLGQGLEFLIYFQGNSAPDKSGLPSDRFSAERTGGSVSTLTIQRTQQEDSAVYLCASSLRTDVNYGYTFGSGTRLTVV.

The rearrangement uses TRBV5-6 and TRBJ2-7; a weak D match, TRBD1 (6 bases). Trimming took 4 bases from V and 2 from J, leaving 13 bases between them. This CDR3 spans 14 amino acids. Per germline, CDR1 SGHDT and CDR2 YYEEEE. DNA for the CDR3: TGTGCCAGCAGCCTAGGGACATCGCCCTACGAGCAGTACTTC. Its protein product is CASSLGTSPYEQYF. Full variable domain (rest looked up from reference TRBV5-6 and TRBJ2-7): DAGVTQSPTHLIKTRGQQVTLRCSPKSGHDTVSWYQQALGQGPQFIFQYYEEEERQRGNFPDRFSGHQFPNYSSELNVNALLLGDSALYLCASSLGTSPYEQYFGPGTRLTVT.

This clonotype showed up many times. V gene TRBV28 combines with J gene TRBJ2-7; D not certain. The V end lost 7 bases, the J end lost 4 bases, and 5 bases lay between the germline ends. This CDR3 region has 10 residues. CDR1 MDHEN and CDR2 SYDVKM come from the germline V gene. The CDR3 protein is CASKRYEQYF. The CDR3 bases are TGTGCCAGCAAGCGATACGAGCAGTACTTC.

The rearrangement joins TRBV25-1 to TRBJ1-1; 10 bases line up with TRBD1. The V and J ends lost 4 bases and 6 bases, in that order; junction bases with no gene match: 5. The CDR3 is made up of 14 amino acids. Germline V gene sequence: CDR1 MGHDK, CDR2 SYGVNS. The CDR3 protein is CASSAGTGASEAFF. The CDR3 DNA reads as TGTGCCAGCAGTGCCGGGACAGGGGCATCTGAAGCTTTCTTT.

The chain combines TRBV19 with TRBJ2-7; D unclear. V was cut by 1 base and J by 2 bases, with 6 bases left in between. The CDR3 totals 13 residues. Germline assignment: CDR1 LNHDA and CDR2 SQIVND (reference sequence). As DNA, the CDR3 is TGTGCCAGTAGTATAGGCAGGACCTACGAGCAGTACTTC. Translation gives CASSIGRTYEQYF.

This clonotype was counted many times. The V gene is TRBV15, the J gene TRBJ1-1, with a weak D call TRBD1 (6 bases). The V end was cut by 3 bases, the J end by 2 bases, with 13 bases between. The CDR3 is 15 residues long. Germline V gene lookup returns CDR1 LNHNV and CDR2 YYDKDF (reference sequence). CDR3 sequence reads: CATSSYLQGNTEAFF. The CDR3 DNA is TGTGCCACCAGCAGCTATTTACAGGGTAACACTGAAGCTTTCTTT.

CDR3 sequence (DNA): TGCAGCGTTGACGGGACAGCCTTTCTAGGGGGCTACACCTTC. Amino acids: CSVDGTAFLGGYTF. The chain couples TRBV29-1 to TRBJ1-2; 7 bases agree with TRBD1. V was pared by 3 bases and J by 8 bases, with 12 bases of the junction left unmatched. This CDR3 spans 14 amino acids. The germline V gene encodes CDR1 SQVTM and CDR2 ANQGSEA.

This clonotype showed up just a few times. This chain joins TRBV30 and TRBJ2-5, with TRBD2 matching 12 bases. The CDR3 spans 16 residues. Trimming cost V 3 bases and J 4 bases; bases outside gene matches: 9. Per the germline V gene, CDR1 is GTSNPN and CDR2 is SVGIG (reference sequence). The CDR3 protein is CAWRPGLAGRRETQYF. Here the CDR3 DNA reads TGTGCCTGGAGGCCGGGACTAGCGGGCCGTAGAGAGACCCAGTACTTC. Looking up the rest from reference TRBV30 and TRBJ2-5 gives the full variable domain: SQTIHQWPATLVQPVGSPLSLECTVEGTSNPNLYWYRQAAGRGLQLLFYSVGIGQISSEVPQNLSASRPQDRQFILSSKKLLLSDSGFYLCAWRPGLAGRRETQYFGPGTRLLVL.

The chain carries TRBV11-2 and TRBJ2-3; D not resolved. Per germline, CDR1 SGHAT and CDR2 FQNNGV. V shed 0 bases and J shed 5 bases, with 12 bases lying between them. This CDR3 comprises 15 residues. Here the CDR3 DNA reads TGTGCCAGCAGCTTAGATCACGCTAATGTAGATACGCAGTATTTT. Encoded protein: CASSLDHANVDTQYF.

V is TRBV5-1 and J is TRBJ2-2; possible D gene TRBD1, 6 bases. The germline V and J ends were trimmed by 2 bases and 3 bases, with 11 bases remaining between them. Germline V gene sequence: CDR1 SGHRS, CDR2 YFSETQ. The CDR3 has 15 residues. In nucleotides, the CDR3 is TGCGCCAGCAGCTTCCAACAGGGCCACACCGGGGAGCTGTTTTTT. Translating it yields CASSFQQGHTGELFF.

In this sample, this clonotype turned up many times. This chain joins TRBV2 and TRBJ1-5; D may be TRBD1 (5 bases). Germline CDR1 and CDR2: SNHLY and FYNNEI. The CDR3 runs to 16 residues. V dropped 7 bases and J dropped 1 base, with 17 bases sitting between them. The CDR3 spells CASNNLGGLSNQPQHF. The CDR3 nucleotides are TGTGCCAGCAACAACTTGGGGGGGTTAAGCAATCAGCCCCAGCATTTT.

This clonotype was detected ten times or more. V and J are TRBV20-1 and TRBJ2-2, with 8 bases fitting TRBD1. The V gene's germline CDR1 is DFQATT and CDR2 SNEGSKA (reference sequence). Germline trimming cut 0 bases from V and 4 bases from J; bases unmatched to any gene: 1. The CDR3 length is 14 residues. This CDR3 reads CSAREGQATGELFF. The CDR3 bases are TGCAGTGCTAGAGAGGGACAGGCCACCGGGGAGCTGTTTTTT.